This TCR beta chain comes out of a study of T-cell memory formation after mild COVID-19 listed by TCRdb under 2021. For the study in its entirety: Most TCR sequence clusters were specific to one of the two donors. Two young, previously healthy adult volunteers made up the cohort, one male and one female. In a couple of donors, T-cell clones that expanded and contracted after mild COVID-19 were tracked by sequencing TCRalpha and TCRbeta repertoires over time.

Study-wide findings and limitations: Whether the second-wave clones peaking on day 37 were SARS-CoV-2 specific was not confirmed. The study covered only a couple of mild cases, and larger cohorts including severe cases with pre-infection samples were considered necessary. Contracting CD4+ clones were located mainly in the CM and EM memory subsets, whereas CD8+ clones were found to be enriched in EMRA. Clones contracting from day 15 to 85 had balanced CD4/CD8 phenotypes, while a second wave expanding from day 15 to 37 was biased towards CD4+. Some responding clones were found in pre-infection memory, which suggests that pre-existing cross-reactive memory T cells took part in the SARS-CoV-2 response.

Unmatched junction bases come to 5, with V trimmed by 2 bases and J by 4 bases. Its CDR3 holds 15 amino acids, cysteine through phenylalanine. Only the CDR3 DNA is retained, 45 bases long and in frame from the first base. PBMCs were isolated by Ficoll-Paque density gradient centrifugation. Comment on this clonotype: The antigen this receptor binds is unknown. No per-base quality is available; no much larger clone lies one base away.

The listed sequencing device is Illumina NovaSeq 6000. TCRalpha and TCRbeta cDNA libraries were constructed by 5'RACE with constant-segment primers, with sample barcodes and unique molecular identifiers being introduced. RNA was extracted from every sample with Trizol reagent. Amplification of the libraries took two PCR steps, and the second step added a second sample barcode plus Illumina TruSeq adapters. Libraries were sequenced on an Illumina NovaSeq with 2 x 150 bp paired-end reads. Regarding the original processing steps: With migec v1.2.7, reads were demultiplexed and then collapsed into UMI-guided consensus sequences. Using mixcr v2.1.11, the UMI consensuses were aligned to TRA and TRB V and J templates and assembled into clonotypes. A clonotype was counted as expanded or contracted only when both edgeR and NoisET called the clonotype significant, with the noise models trained on biological replicates. For edgeR calls, a false discovery rate-adjusted p below 0.01 and a log2 fold-change threshold of 1 were applied. As an exploratory analysis of dynamics, max-normalized trajectories of the 1000 most abundant clonotypes were examined by PCA with hierarchical clustering. Separately sequenced CD4+ and CD8+ repertoires were used to assign the CD4 or CD8 phenotype of responding clones. TCRdb applied fastp at Q25 and MiXCR to the public reads, then kept only in-frame beta chains. Under each unique CDR3 protein, matching rows form one entry showing the most common genes and DNA. The V and J calls shown here were made by TCRdb, not taken from the authors' results. Present in this sample are around 300,000 distinct CDR3 sequences, roughly 19% of which were seen just once. Under 25% of the sample lies in the top ten.

The chain was built from TRBV12-3 or TRBV12-4 and TRBJ2-1; TRBD1 aligns with 7 central bases. What was sequenced was PBMCs or a T cell subset sorted from them (not recorded which). This receptor was identified in a man between 18 and 29 years old who had mild COVID-19 (a few samples of this study predate the infection). The sample titles of this study are shuffled in the database, so cell type and time point are left out; the donor was told from shared clones. The DNA sequence is TGTGCCAGCAGTTTACGGCAGGGGGTGTACAATGAGCAGTTCTTC. This translates into CASSLRQGVYNEQFF.